This T cell receptor (beta chain) was identified in a study of graft-versus-host responses after intestinal transplantation. Study overall: Recipients were given multivisceral, liver-intestinal, or isolated intestinal transplants. Among the recipients, all got anti-thymocyte globulin induction and then tacrolimus and steroids for around three years. Study results and limitations: GvH clonotypes were identified within recipient marrow, with a subset emerging first in ileum or blood.

V was clipped by 0 bases and J by 1 base, with 7 bases between them. This CDR3 has 15 amino acids. Germline lookup yields CDR1 SGDLS and CDR2 YYNGEE. Assay used: immunoSEQ multiplex PCR; TCRdb lists only in-frame clones, some missing. Of under 150,000 clones listed, approximately 92% were seen once; the top ten hold around 0.12%. This clone was recorded only once. Its antigen remains unknown. The receptor comes from a human donor who received an intestinal transplant. The chain is built from TRBV9 and TRBJ2-2; D call uncertain. This specimen consisted of unstimulated CD4+ T cells sorted from spleen or lymph node cells, obtained before intestinal transplant. The CDR3 spells CASSVGLRNTGELFF. In DNA form, the CDR3 reads TGTGCCAGCAGCGTAGGATTGCGGAACACCGGGGAGCTGTTTTTT.